This is a list of T cell receptor beta chains from one sample in a study of blood T cell repertoires in COVID-19. Measured with immunoSEQ multiplex PCR; TCRdb has only the in-frame clones, and not every one. The sample records about 46,000 clones, about 90% being singletons. The sample consisted of peripheral blood. Every receptor here comes from a man aged 45-65 years with acute or convalescent COVID-19. The conserved cysteine and the conserved F or W are not part of the CDR3 here. A D gene is named only where the DNA matches it firmly. Clone sizes are given selectively: once, few, many, or a class where the clone is expanded.

TRBD1 - TRBV7-3 15 ASSPTRDRAPQETQY
- - TRBV6-5 9 ASSFLDRAF
- - TRBV4-3 13 ASSQGQDSGNTIY
TRBD1 - TRBV19 11 ASRETGGEKLF
TRBD1 - TRBV3-1/TRBV3-2 12 ASSQATGGWEQF
TRBD2 once TRBV5-1 13 ASSRRSGGPDTQY
- - TRBV27 11 ASTPFRGYGYT